Listed here are 2 T cell receptor beta chains from one sample, sequenced in a study of early T cells in non-severe SARS-CoV-2 infection. TCRdb processed the 5' RACE reads anew with MiXCR; each CDR3 protein has one entry. Here the sample spans fewer than 120,000 distinct CDR3 sequences, over 10% being singletons. The material sequenced was whole blood, taken at baseline. These receptors came from an adult who was a healthcare worker with PCR-confirmed SARS-CoV-2 infection or an uninfected control (not recorded which).

V and J are TRBV6-1 and TRBJ2-5; 8 bases agree with TRBD1. The CDR3 length is 13 residues. CDR1 and CDR2 from the germline V gene are MNHNS and SASEGT. V lost 7 bases to trimming and J lost 2 bases; unmatched junction nucleotides: 3. This chain's CDR3 is CASTYRGQETQYF. For the CDR3, the DNA is TGTGCCAGCACTTACAGGGGGCAAGAGACCCAGTACTTC.

The rearrangement joins TRBV4-1 to TRBJ1-5, with a weak D call TRBD1 (5 bases). This CDR3 comprises 12 residues. Deletions cut 3 bases from V and 6 bases from J, with 6 bases between. Germline-derived CDR1 and CDR2 are MGHRA and YSYEKL. CDR3 coding DNA: TGCGCCAGCAGCCAGGGGGGTCAGCCCCAGCATTTT. Protein product: CASSQGGQPQHF.